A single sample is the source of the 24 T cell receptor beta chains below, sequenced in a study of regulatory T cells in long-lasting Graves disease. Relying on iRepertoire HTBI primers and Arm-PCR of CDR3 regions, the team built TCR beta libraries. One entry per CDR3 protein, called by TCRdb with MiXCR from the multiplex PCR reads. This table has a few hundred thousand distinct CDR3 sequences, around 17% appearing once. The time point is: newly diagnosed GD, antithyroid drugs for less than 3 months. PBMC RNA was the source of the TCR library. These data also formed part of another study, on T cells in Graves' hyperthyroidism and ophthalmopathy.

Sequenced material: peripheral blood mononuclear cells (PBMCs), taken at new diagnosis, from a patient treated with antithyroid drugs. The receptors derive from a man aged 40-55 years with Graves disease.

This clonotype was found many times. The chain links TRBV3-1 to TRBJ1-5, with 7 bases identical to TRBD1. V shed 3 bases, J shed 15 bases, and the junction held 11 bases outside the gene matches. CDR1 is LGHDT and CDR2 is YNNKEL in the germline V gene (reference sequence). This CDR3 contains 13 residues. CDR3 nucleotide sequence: TGTGCCAGCAGCCAGCACCCAGGGGGTTCTGGGCATTTT. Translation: CASSQHPGGSGHF.

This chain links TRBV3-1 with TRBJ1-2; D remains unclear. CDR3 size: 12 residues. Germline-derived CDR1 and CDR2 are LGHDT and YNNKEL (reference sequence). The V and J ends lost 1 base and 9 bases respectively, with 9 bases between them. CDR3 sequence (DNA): TGTGCCAGCAGCCAAGGACGGGATCGCTACACCTTC. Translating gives CASSQGRDRYTF. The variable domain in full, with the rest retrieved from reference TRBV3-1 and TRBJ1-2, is DTAVSQTPKYLVTQMGNDKSIKCEQNLGHDTMYWYKQDSKKFLKIMFSYNNKELIINETVPNRFSPKSPDKAHLNLHINSLELGDSAVYFCASSQGRDRYTFGSGTRLTVV.

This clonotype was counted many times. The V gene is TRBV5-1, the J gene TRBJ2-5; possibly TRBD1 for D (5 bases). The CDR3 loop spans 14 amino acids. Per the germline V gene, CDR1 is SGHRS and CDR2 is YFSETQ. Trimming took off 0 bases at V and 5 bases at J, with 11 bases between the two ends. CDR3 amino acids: CASSLVGHSETQYF. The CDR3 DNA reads TGCGCCAGCAGCTTGGTGGGGCATTCCGAGACCCAGTACTTC.

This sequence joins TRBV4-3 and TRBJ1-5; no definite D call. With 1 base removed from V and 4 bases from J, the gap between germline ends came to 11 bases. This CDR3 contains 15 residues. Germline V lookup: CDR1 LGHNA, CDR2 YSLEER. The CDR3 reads CASSQVAGGNQPQHF. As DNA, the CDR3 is TGCGCCAGCAGCCAAGTCGCCGGAGGGAATCAGCCCCAGCATTTT.

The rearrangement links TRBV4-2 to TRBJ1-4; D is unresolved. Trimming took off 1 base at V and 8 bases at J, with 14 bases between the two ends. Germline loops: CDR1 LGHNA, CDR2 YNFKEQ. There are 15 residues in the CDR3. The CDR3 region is CASSQVAPSKEKLFF. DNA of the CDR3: TGTGCCAGCAGCCAAGTAGCACCGAGTAAAGAAAAACTGTTTTTT.

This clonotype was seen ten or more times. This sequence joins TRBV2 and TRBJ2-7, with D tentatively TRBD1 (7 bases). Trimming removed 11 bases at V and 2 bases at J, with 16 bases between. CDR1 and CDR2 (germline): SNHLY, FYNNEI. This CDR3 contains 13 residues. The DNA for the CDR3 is TGTGCCGGCACCGCAGGGGGGCCCTACGAGCAGTACTTC. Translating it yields CAGTAGGPYEQYF.

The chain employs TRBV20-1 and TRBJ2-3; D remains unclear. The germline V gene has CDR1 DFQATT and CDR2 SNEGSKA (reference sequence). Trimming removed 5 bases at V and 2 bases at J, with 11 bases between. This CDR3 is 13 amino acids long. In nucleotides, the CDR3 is TGCAGTGCTCACACGGGCCTCACAGATACGCAGTATTTT. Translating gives CSAHTGLTDTQYF.

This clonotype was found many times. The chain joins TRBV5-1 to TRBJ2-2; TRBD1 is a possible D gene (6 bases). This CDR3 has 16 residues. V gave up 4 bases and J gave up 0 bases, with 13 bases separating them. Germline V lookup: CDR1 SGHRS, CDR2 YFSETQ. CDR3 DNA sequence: TGCGCCAGCAGCCGTACCGGGACACCGAACACCGGGGAGCTGTTTTTT. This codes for CASSRTGTPNTGELFF.

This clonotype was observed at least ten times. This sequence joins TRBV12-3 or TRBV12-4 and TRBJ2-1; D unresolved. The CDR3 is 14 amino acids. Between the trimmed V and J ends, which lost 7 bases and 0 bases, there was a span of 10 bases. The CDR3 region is CASTVLSSYNEQFF. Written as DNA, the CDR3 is TGTGCCAGCACTGTACTGAGCTCCTACAATGAGCAGTTCTTC.

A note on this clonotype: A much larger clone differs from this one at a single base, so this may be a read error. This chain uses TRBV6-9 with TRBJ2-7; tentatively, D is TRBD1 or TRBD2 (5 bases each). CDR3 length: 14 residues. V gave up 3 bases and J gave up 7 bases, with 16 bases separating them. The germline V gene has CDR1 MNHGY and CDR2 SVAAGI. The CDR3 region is CASSYPGPGEEQYF. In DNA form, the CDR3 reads TGTGCCAGCAGTTACCCGGGGCCGGGTGAAGAGCAGTACTTC.

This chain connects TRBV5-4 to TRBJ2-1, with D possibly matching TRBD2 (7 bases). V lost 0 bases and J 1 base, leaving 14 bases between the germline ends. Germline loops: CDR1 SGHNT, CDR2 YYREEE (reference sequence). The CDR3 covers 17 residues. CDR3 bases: TGTGCCAGCAGCTTGGGGCGGCGGGGGCTTTCCTACAATGAGCAGTTCTTC. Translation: CASSLGRRGLSYNEQFF.

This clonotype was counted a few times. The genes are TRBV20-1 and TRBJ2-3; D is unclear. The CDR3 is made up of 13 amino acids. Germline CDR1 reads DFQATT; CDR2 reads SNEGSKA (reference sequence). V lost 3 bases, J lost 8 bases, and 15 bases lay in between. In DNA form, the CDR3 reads TGCAGTGCTAGTAGTCCCTCTTTGGGTACGCAGTATTTT. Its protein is CSASSPSLGTQYF.

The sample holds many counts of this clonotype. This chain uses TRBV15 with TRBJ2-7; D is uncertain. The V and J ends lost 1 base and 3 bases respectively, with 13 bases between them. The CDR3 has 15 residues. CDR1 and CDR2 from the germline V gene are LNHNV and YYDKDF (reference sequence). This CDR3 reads CATSRVLGMGYEQYF. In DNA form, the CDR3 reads TGTGCCACCAGCAGAGTCCTTGGCATGGGCTACGAGCAGTACTTC.

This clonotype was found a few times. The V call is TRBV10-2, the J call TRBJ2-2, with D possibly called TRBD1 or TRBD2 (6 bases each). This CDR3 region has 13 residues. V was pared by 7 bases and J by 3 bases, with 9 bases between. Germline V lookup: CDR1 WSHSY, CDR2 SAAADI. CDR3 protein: CASNRGDTGELFF. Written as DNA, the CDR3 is TGCGCCAGCAATAGGGGGGACACCGGGGAGCTGTTTTTT.

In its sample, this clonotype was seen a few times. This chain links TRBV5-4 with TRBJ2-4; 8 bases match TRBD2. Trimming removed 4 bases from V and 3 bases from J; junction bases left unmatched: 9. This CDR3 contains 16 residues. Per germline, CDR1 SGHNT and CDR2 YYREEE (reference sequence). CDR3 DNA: TGTGCCAGCAGCCCCGGGGGGGGCCGGATCAAAAACATTCAGTACTTC. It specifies CASSPGGGRIKNIQYF.

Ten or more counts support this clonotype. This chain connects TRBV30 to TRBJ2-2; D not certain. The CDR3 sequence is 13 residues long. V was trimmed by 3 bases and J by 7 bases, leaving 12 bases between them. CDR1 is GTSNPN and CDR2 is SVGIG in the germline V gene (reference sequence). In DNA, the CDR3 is TGTGCCTGGAGCCTGACCTTGGGCGGGGAGCTGTTTTTT. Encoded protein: CAWSLTLGGELFF.

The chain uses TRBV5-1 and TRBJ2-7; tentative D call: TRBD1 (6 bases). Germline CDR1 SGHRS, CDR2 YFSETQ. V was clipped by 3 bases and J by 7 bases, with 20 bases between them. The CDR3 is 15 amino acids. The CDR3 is CASSSQPKQGWEQYF. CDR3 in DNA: TGCGCCAGCAGCTCACAACCCAAACAGGGATGGGAGCAGTACTTC.

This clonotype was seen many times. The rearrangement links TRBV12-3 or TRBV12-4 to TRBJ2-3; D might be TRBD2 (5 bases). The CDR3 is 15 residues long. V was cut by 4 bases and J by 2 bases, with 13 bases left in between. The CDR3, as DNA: TGTGCCAGCAGTTCGGGAACCCTGGACACAGATACGCAGTATTTT. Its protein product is CASSSGTLDTDTQYF.

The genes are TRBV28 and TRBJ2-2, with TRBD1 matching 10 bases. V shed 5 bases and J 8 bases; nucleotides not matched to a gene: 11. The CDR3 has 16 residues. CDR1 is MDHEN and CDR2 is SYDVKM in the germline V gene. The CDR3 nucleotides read TGTGCCAGCAGTCGCCCCCGACAGGGGGCAGGTGGGGAGCTGTTTTTT. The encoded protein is CASSRPRQGAGGELFF.

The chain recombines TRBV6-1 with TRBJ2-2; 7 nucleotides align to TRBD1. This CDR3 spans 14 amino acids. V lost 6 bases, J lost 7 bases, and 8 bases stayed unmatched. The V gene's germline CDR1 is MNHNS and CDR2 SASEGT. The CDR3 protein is CASRSQGNYGELFF. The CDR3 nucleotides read TGTGCCAGCAGATCACAGGGGAACTACGGGGAGCTGTTTTTT.

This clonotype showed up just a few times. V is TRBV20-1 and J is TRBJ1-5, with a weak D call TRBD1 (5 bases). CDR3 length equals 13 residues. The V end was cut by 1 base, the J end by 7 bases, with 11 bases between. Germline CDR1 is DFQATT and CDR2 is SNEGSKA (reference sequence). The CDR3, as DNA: TGCAGTGCTAGAGGGACAAGTTACCAGCCCCAGCATTTT. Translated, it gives CSARGTSYQPQHF.

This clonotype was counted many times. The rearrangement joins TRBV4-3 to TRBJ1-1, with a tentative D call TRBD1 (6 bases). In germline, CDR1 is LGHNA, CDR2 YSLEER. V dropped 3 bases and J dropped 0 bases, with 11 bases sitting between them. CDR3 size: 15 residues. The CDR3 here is CASSHGGQLNTEAFF. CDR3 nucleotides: TGCGCCAGCAGCCACGGAGGACAGTTGAACACTGAAGCTTTCTTT.

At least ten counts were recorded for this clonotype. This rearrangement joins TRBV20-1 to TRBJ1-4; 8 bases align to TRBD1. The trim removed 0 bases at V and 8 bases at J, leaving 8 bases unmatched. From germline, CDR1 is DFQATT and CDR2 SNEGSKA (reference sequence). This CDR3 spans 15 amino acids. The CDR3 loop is CSARDLGQGVEKLFF. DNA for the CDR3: TGCAGTGCTAGAGATCTTGGACAGGGTGTAGAAAAACTGTTTTTT.

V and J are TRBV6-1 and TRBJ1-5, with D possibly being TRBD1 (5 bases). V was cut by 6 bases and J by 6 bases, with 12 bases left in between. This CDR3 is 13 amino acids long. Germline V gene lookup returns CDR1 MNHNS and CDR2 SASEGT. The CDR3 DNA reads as TGTGCCAGCAGGACCTCAGGGAGTCAGCCCCAGCATTTT. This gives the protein CASRTSGSQPQHF.